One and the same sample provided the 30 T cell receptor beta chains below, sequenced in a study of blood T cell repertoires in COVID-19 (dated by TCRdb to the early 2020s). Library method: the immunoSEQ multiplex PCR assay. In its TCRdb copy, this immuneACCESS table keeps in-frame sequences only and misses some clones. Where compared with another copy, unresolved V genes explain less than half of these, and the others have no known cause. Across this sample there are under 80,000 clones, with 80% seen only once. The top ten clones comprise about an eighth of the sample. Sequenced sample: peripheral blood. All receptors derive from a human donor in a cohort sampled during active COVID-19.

The CDR3 loop is CASSFGSNQPQHF. CDR3 DNA sequence: TGTGCCAGCAGTTTCGGTAGCAATCAGCCCCAGCATTTT. J is TRBJ1-5 and V is TRBV12-3 or TRBV12-4, with no clear D. This CDR3 contains 13 residues. V lost 3 bases and J 0 bases, leaving 3 bases between the germline ends.

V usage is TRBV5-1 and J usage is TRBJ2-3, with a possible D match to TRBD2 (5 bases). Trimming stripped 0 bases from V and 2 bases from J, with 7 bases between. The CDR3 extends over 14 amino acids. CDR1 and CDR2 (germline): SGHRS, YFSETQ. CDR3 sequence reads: CASSLGGNTDTQYF. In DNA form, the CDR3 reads TGCGCCAGCAGCTTGGGAGGGAACACAGATACGCAGTATTTT.

CDR3 nucleotides: TGTGCCAGCAGTGAGGACATTGGTTCACCCCTCCACTTT. Translation gives CASSEDIGSPLHF. The V call is TRBV6-4, the J call TRBJ1-6; possible D gene TRBD1, 5 bases. The V end was cut by 3 bases, the J end by 9 bases, with 9 bases between. The CDR3 consists of 13 residues. From germline, CDR1 is MRHNA and CDR2 SNTAGT.

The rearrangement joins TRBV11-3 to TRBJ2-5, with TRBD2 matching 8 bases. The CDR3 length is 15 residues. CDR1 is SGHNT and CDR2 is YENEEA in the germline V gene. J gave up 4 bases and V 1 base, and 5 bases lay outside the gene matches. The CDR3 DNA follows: TGTGCCAGCAGCTTAGTTAGCGGGAAGAGAGAGACCCAGTACTTC. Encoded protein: CASSLVSGKRETQYF. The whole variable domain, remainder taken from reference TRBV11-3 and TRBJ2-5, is EAGVVQSPRYKIIEKKQPVAFWCNPISGHNTLYWYLQNLGQGPELLIRYENEEAVDDSQLPKDRFSAERLKGVDSTLKIQPAELGDSAVYLCASSLVSGKRETQYFGPGTRLLVL.

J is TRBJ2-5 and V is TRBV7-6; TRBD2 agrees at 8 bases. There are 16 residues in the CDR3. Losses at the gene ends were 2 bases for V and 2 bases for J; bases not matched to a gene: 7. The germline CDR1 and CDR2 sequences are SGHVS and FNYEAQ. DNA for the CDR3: TGTGCCAGCAGCTTATTAGCCAGCGGGGGACAAGAGACCCAGTACTTC. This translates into CASSLLASGGQETQYF.

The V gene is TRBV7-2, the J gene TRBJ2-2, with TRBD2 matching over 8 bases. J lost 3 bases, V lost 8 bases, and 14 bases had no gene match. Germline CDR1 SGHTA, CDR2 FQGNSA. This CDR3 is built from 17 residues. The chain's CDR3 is CASGDLSGKGYTGELFF. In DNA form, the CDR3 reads TGTGCCAGCGGAGACCTTAGCGGGAAAGGGTACACCGGGGAGCTGTTTTTT.

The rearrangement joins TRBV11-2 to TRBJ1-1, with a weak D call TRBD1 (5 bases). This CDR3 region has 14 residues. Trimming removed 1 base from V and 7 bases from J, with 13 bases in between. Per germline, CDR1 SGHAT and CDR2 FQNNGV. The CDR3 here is CASSLARTFSEAFF. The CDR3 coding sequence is TGTGCCAGCAGCTTAGCACGGACATTTAGTGAAGCTTTCTTT.

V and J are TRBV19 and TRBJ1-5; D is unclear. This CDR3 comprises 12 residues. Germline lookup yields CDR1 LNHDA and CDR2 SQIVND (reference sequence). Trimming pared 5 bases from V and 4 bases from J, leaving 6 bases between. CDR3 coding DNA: TGTGCCAGTAGTTACGGGAATCAGCCCCAGCATTTT. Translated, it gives CASSYGNQPQHF.

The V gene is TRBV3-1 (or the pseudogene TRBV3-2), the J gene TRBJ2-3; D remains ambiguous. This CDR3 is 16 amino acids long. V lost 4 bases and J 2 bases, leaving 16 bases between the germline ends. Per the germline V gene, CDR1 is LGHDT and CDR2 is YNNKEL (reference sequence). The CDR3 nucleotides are TGTGCCAGCAGCCGCGATCGGTTTTCTGCCACAGATACGCAGTATTTT. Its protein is CASSRDRFSATDTQYF.

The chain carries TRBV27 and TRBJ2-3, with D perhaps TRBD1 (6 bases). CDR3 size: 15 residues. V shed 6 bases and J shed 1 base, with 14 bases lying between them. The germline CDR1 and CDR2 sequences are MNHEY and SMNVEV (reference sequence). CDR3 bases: TGTGCCAGCAGCCAACAGGGCTTGGGCACAGATACGCAGTATTTT. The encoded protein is CASSQQGLGTDTQYF.

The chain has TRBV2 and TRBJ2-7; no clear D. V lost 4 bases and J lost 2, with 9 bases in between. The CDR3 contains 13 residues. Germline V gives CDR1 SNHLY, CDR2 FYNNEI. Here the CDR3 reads CASSAPGTYEQYF. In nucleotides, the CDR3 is TGTGCCAGCAGTGCCCCAGGAACCTACGAGCAGTACTTC.

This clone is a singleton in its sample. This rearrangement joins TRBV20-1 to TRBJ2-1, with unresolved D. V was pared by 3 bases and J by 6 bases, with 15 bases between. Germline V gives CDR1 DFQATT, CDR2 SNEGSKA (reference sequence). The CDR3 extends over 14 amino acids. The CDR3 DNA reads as TGCAGTGCTAGTAGGCAGGCTCCGCCCAATGAGCAGTTCTTC. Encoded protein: CSASRQAPPNEQFF.

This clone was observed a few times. CDR3 sequence reads: CASSSPGQGLAKNIQYF. The CDR3 DNA follows: TGTGCCAGCAGCTCTCCGGGACAGGGCCTAGCCAAAAACATTCAGTACTTC. The chain combines TRBV11-3 with TRBJ2-4, with 9 positions matching TRBD1. Germline V CDR1 and CDR2: SGHNT, YENEEA. V lost 4 bases and J lost 0; bases outside the gene matches: 7. This CDR3 is 17 amino acids long.

The CDR3 here is CASSLSQGAQPQHF. CDR3 sequence (DNA): TGTGCCAGCAGCTTATCACAGGGGGCACAGCCCCAGCATTTT. The rearrangement links TRBV7-2 to TRBJ1-5, with 9 bases fitting TRBD1. This CDR3 spans 14 amino acids. Germline lookup yields CDR1 SGHTA and CDR2 FQGNSA. The junction had 3 bases not matched to a gene; V was cut back by 2 bases and J by 7 bases.

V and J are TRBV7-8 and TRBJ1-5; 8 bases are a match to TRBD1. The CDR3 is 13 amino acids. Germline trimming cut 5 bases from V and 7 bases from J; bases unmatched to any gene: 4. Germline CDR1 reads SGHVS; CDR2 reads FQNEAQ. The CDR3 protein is CASSPRQGQPQHF. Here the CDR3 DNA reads TGTGCCAGCAGCCCCCGACAGGGGCAGCCCCAGCATTTT.

CDR3 sequence: CASSYSTGRAGELFF. DNA of the CDR3: TGTGCCAGCAGTTACTCGACCGGGAGAGCCGGGGAGCTGTTTTTT. This chain links TRBV6-5 with TRBJ2-2; tentatively, D is TRBD2 (6 bases). Germline V lookup: CDR1 MNHEY, CDR2 SVGAGI. With 0 bases removed from V and 6 bases from J, the gap between germline ends came to 11 bases. The CDR3 sequence is 15 residues long.

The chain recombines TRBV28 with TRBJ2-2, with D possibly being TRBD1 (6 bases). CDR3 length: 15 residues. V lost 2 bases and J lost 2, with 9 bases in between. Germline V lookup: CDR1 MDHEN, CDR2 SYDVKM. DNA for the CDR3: TGTGCCAGCAGTTTACCCAGGGGAAACACCGGGGAGCTGTTTTTT. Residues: CASSLPRGNTGELFF.

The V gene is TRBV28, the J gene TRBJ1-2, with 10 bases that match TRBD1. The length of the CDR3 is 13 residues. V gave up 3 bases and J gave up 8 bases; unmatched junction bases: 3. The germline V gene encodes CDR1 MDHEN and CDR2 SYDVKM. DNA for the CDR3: TGTGCCAGCAGTTTGACAGGGGGCGGCGGCTACACCTTC. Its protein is CASSLTGGGGYTF.

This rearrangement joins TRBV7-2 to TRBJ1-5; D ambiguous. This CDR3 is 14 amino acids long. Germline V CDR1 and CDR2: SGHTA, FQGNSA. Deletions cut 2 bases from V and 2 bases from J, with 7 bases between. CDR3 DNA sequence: TGTGCCAGCAGCTTACAGTACGGCAATCAGCCCCAGCATTTT. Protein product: CASSLQYGNQPQHF.

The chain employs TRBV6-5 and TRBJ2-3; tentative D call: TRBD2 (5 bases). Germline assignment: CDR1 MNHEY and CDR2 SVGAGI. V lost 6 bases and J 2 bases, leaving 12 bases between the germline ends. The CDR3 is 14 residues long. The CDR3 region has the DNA TGTGCCAGCAGGGGCTCGAGGGTCACAGATACGCAGTATTTT. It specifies CASRGSRVTDTQYF.

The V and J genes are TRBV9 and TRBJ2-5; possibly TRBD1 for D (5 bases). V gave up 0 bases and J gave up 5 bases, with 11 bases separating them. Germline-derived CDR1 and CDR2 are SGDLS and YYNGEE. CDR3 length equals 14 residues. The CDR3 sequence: CASSVALGAETQYF. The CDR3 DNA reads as TGTGCCAGCAGCGTAGCGTTAGGGGCGGAGACCCAGTACTTC.

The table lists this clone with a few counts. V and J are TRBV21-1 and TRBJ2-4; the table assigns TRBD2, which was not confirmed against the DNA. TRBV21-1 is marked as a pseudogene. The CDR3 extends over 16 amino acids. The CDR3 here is CASTPRTSKAKNIQYF. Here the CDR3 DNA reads TGTGCCAGCACCCCCCGGACTAGCAAAGCCAAAAACATTCAGTACTTC.

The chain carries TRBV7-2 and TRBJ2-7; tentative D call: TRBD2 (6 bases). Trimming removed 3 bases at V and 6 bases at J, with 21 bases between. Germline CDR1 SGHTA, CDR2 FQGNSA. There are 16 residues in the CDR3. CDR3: CASSLGGRLGGSEQYV. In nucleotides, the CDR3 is TGTGCCAGCAGCTTGGGTGGTAGGCTCGGGGGTTCCGAGCAGTACGTC.

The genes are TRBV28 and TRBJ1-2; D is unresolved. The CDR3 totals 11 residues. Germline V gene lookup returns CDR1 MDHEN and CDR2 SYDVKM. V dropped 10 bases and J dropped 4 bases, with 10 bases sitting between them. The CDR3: CATTTVYGYTF. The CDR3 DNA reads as TGTGCCACCACTACCGTCTATGGCTACACCTTC.

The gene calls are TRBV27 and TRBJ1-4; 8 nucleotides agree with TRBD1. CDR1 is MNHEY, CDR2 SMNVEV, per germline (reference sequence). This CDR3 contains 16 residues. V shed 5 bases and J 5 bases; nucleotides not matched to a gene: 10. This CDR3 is CASSAIQGAVNEKLFF. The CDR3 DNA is TGTGCCAGCAGTGCCATCCAGGGGGCGGTGAATGAAAAACTGTTTTTT.

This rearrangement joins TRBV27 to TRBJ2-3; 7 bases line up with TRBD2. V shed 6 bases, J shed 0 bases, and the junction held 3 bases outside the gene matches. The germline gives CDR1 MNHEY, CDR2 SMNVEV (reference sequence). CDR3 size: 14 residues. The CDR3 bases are TGTGCCAGCAGGAGGCGGGGGAGCACAGATACGCAGTATTTT. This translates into CASRRRGSTDTQYF.

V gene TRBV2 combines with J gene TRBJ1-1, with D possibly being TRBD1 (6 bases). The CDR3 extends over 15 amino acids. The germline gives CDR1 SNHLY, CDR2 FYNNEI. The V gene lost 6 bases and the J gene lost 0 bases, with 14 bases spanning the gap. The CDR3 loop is CASRIQGNLNTEAFF. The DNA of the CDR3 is TGTGCCAGCAGAATTCAGGGGAACCTGAACACTGAAGCTTTCTTT.

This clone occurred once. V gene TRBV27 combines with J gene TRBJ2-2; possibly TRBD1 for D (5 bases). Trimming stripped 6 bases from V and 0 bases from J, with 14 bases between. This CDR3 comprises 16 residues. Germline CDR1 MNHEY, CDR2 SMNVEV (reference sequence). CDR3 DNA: TGTGCCAGCAGAGAAACAGGTTACGCGAACACCGGGGAGCTGTTTTTT. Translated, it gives CASRETGYANTGELFF.

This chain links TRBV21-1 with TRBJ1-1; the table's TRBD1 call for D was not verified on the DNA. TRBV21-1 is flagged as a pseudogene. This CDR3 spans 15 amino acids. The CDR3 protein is CASSTPKGLPTEAFF. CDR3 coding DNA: TGTGCCAGCAGCACCCCTAAGGGGCTACCCACTGAAGCTTTCTTT.

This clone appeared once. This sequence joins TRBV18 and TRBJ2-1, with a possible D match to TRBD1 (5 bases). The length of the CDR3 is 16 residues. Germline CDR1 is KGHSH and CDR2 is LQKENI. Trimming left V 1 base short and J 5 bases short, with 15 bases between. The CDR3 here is CASSPQGSRANNEQFF. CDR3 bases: TGTGCCAGCTCACCACAGGGGTCTCGGGCAAACAATGAGCAGTTCTTC.